The 16 T cell receptor beta chains in this list originate from one sample, sequenced in a study of blood T cell repertoires in COVID-19. Clones were read by immunoSEQ multiplex PCR, and TCRdb kept only the in-frame ones, dropping some. The sample consists of approximately 66,000 clones, 85% to 90% of them appearing once. Material: peripheral blood. The receptors stem from a woman between 45 and 65 years old with active or convalescent COVID-19.

Regarding this clone: Sequence at one end of the junction differs from germline and may be a read error. The chain carries TRBV2 and TRBJ1-6, with TRBD1 identical over 7 bases. Germline CDR1 and CDR2: SNHLY and FYNNEI. CDR3 size: 12 residues. Written as DNA, the CDR3 is TGTGCCAGCAGTGAAACAGACAGGGTCGTAACATTT. Translating gives CASSETDRVVTF.

The chain employs TRBV6-5 and TRBJ1-6, with D maybe TRBD1 (6 bases). CDR1 and CDR2 (germline): MNHEY, SVGAGI. The CDR3 totals 14 residues. V was pared by 6 bases and J by 6 bases, with 12 bases between. The CDR3 protein is CASRWTAANSPLHF. The CDR3 DNA reads as TGTGCCAGCAGATGGACAGCTGCTAATTCACCCCTCCACTTT.

The genes are TRBV6-1 and TRBJ1-5, with 12 bases identical to TRBD1. V was pared by 4 bases and J by 4 bases, with 5 bases of the junction left unmatched. Looked up from germline, CDR1 is MNHNS and CDR2 is SASEGT. The length of the CDR3 is 16 residues. CDR3 coding DNA: TGTGCCAGCAGTGCCGGGGACAGGGGGCGAAATCAGCCCCAGCATTTT. This sequence encodes CASSAGDRGRNQPQHF.

V gene TRBV18 combines with J gene TRBJ2-7, with 9 positions matching TRBD2. In germline, CDR1 is KGHSH, CDR2 LQKENI. The CDR3 runs 16 residues. Trimming at V came to 6 bases and at J to 2 bases, leaving 11 bases not matched to a gene. This chain's CDR3 is CASSDRTSGLTYEQYF. For the CDR3, the DNA is TGTGCCAGCTCGGACCGAACTAGCGGGTTAACCTACGAGCAGTACTTC.

The J gene is TRBJ2-7, the V gene TRBV9, with TRBD1 identical over 7 bases. This CDR3 has 19 amino acids. From germline, CDR1 is SGDLS and CDR2 YYNGEE. The V gene end was trimmed by 4 bases and the J gene end by 0 bases; junction bases not matched to a gene: 19. This chain's CDR3 is CASSSEGAYSPLSSYEQYF. Here the CDR3 DNA reads TGTGCCAGCAGCTCCGAGGGGGCGTACAGCCCTTTAAGCTCCTACGAGCAGTACTTC.

The chain has TRBV2 and TRBJ2-7; the match to TRBD1 covers 7 bases. CDR1 is SNHLY, CDR2 FYNNEI, per germline. The CDR3 has 15 residues. V was clipped by 2 bases and J by 0 bases; unmatched bases: 4. As DNA, the CDR3 is TGTGCCAGCAGTGAATGGGACAGCCTCTCCTACGAGCAGTACTTC. It yields the protein CASSEWDSLSYEQYF.

This clone came up once. V is TRBV15 and J is TRBJ2-1; 8 nucleotides match TRBD2. The CDR3 loop spans 17 amino acids. Per the germline V gene, CDR1 is LNHNV and CDR2 is YYDKDF (reference sequence). Unmatched junction bases numbered 12, after V lost 8 bases and J lost 0 bases. The DNA of the CDR3 is TGTGCCACCTCCGTCCACTCAAGCGGGAGCTCCTACAATGAGCAGTTCTTC. It is translated as CATSVHSSGSSYNEQFF.

The J gene is TRBJ1-3, the V gene TRBV3-1 (or the pseudogene TRBV3-2), with 7 bases identical to TRBD1. There are 14 residues in the CDR3. Germline-derived CDR1 and CDR2 are LGHDT and YNNKEL (reference sequence). Germline trimming cut 4 bases from V and 4 bases from J; bases unmatched to any gene: 4. Here the CDR3 reads CASSPRDRGNTIYF. For the CDR3, the DNA is TGTGCCAGCAGCCCTAGGGACAGAGGAAACACCATATATTTT.

This clone has a single count. The chain joins TRBV27 to TRBJ2-3; D is uncertain. The CDR3 runs 12 residues. Germline V lookup: CDR1 MNHEY, CDR2 SMNVEV (reference sequence). The V end was cut by 6 bases, the J end by 2 bases, with 6 bases between. The CDR3 protein is CASREFTDTQYF. The DNA of the CDR3 is TGTGCCAGCAGGGAGTTCACAGATACGCAGTATTTT.

This clone appeared a single time. This chain uses TRBV10-3 with TRBJ2-7, with 10 bases identical to TRBD2. The CDR3 is made up of 20 amino acids. The J segment lost 6 bases and the V segment lost 3 bases, leaving 23 bases of the junction unmatched. CDR1 is ENHRY and CDR2 is SYGVKD in the germline V gene. CDR3 nucleotide sequence: TGTGCCATCAGTGACCTCTTGACAGGCGCTCCGGGACTAGCGAGTGGCGAGCAGTACTTC. Its translation is CAISDLLTGAPGLASGEQYF.

This chain connects TRBV29-1 to TRBJ1-2, with 11 bases fitting TRBD1. J lost 7 bases, V lost 6 bases, and 4 bases had no gene match. The V gene's germline CDR1 is SQVTM and CDR2 ANQGSEA. The CDR3 has 12 residues. CDR3 coding DNA: TGCAGCGTGGGGGGACAGGGGGTTGGCTACACCTTC. Translated: CSVGGQGVGYTF.

The V gene is TRBV5-8, the J gene TRBJ1-3; no definite D call. V was clipped by 4 bases and J by 0 bases, with 8 bases between them. In germline, CDR1 is SGHTS, CDR2 YDEGEE. The CDR3 is 14 amino acids. In nucleotides, the CDR3 is TGTGCCAGCAGCCCGGGATACTCTGGAAACACCATATATTTT. This codes for CASSPGYSGNTIYF. Based on the CDR3 plus reference TRBV5-8 and TRBJ1-3, the full variable domain is EAGVTQSPTHLIKTRGQQATLRCSPISGHTSVYWYQQALGLGLQFLLWYDEGEERNRGNFPPRFSGRQFPNYSSELNVNALELEDSALYLCASSPGYSGNTIYFGEGSWLTVV.

The chain uses TRBV11-1 and TRBJ2-1; 7 bases are a match to TRBD2. Germline values: CDR1 SGHAT, CDR2 FQDESV (reference sequence). V lost 0 bases, J lost 3 bases, and 5 bases stayed unmatched. The CDR3 extends over 16 amino acids. In DNA, the CDR3 is TGTGCCAGCAGCTTAGCTAGTGGCGGGAGCTACAATGAGCAGTTCTTC. Translating gives CASSLASGGSYNEQFF.

The V and J genes are TRBV7-6 and TRBJ1-3; possible D gene TRBD1, 6 bases. CDR1 SGHVS and CDR2 FNYEAQ come from the germline V gene. The CDR3 totals 17 residues. Trimming cost V 5 bases and J 3 bases, with 20 bases left between them. The CDR3 here is CASSRLSGGAGGNTIYF. The CDR3 DNA is TGTGCCAGCAGCCGTTTATCCGGGGGGGCAGGTGGAAACACCATATATTTT.

The sample holds a few counts of this clone. The chain carries TRBV11-2 and TRBJ1-2; D is unclear. This CDR3 is 13 amino acids long. Looked up from germline, CDR1 is SGHAT and CDR2 is FQNNGV. Trimming removed 0 bases from V and 8 bases from J, with 10 bases in between. The CDR3: CASSLDPSLGYTF. The CDR3 DNA sequence: TGTGCCAGCAGCTTAGATCCGTCGTTAGGCTACACCTTC.

The V gene is TRBV9, the J gene TRBJ1-4, with D perhaps TRBD1 (5 bases). From germline, CDR1 is SGDLS and CDR2 YYNGEE. The germline V and J ends were trimmed by 0 bases and 7 bases, with 13 bases remaining between them. CDR3 length: 15 residues. CDR3 nucleotide sequence: TGTGCCAGCAGCGTAGGGGCAGGGTTGGTTGAAAAACTGTTTTTT. It yields the protein CASSVGAGLVEKLFF. The variable domain in full, with the rest retrieved from reference TRBV9 and TRBJ1-4, is DSGVTQTPKHLITATGQRVTLRCSPRSGDLSVYWYQQSLDQGLQFLIQYYNGEERAKGNILERFSAQQFPDLHSELNLSSLELGDSALYFCASSVGAGLVEKLFFGSGTQLSVL.